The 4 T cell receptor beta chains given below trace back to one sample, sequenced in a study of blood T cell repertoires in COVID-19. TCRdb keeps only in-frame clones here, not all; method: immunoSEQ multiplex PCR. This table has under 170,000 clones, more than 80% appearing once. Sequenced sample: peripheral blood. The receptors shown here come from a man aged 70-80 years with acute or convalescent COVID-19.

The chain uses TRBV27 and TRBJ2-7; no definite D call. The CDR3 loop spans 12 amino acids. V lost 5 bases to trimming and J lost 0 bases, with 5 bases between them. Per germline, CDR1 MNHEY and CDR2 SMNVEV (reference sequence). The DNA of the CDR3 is TGTGCCAGCAGTGCGAGCTCCTACGAGCAGTACTTC. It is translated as CASSASSYEQYF.

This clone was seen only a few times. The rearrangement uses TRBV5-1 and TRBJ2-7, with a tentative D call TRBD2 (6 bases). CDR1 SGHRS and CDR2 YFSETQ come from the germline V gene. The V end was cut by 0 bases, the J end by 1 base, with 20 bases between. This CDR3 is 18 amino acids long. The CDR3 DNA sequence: TGCGCCAGCAGCTTGGCCCCGGGCGGGGCTTATAGTTCCTACGAGCAGTACTTC. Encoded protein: CASSLAPGGAYSSYEQYF.

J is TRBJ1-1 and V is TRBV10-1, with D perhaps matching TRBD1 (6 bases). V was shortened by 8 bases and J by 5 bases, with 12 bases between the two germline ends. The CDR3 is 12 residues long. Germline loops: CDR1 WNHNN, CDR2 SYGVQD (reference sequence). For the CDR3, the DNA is TGCGCCAGCCAGAGGGGGGGGACTGAAGCTTTCTTT. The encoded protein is CASQRGGTEAFF.

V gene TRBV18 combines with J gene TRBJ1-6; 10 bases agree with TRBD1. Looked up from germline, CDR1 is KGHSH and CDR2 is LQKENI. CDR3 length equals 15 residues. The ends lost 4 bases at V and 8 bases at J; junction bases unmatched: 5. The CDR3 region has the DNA TGTGCCAGCTCACGGGACAGGGGTGGGGATTCACCCCTCCACTTT. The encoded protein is CASSRDRGGDSPLHF.